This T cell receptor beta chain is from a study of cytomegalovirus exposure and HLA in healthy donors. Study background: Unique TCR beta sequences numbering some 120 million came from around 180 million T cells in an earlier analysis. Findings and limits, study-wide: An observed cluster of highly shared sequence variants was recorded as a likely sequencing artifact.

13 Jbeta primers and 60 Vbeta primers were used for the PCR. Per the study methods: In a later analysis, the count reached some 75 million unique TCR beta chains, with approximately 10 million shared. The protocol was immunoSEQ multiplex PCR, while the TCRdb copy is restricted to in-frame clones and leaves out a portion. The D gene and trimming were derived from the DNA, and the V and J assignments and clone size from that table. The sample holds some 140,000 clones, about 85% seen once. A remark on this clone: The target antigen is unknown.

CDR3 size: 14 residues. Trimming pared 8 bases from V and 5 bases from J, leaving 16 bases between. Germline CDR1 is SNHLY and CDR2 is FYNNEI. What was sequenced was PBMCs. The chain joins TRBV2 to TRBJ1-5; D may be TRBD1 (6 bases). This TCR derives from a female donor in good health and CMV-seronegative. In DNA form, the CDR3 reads TGTGCCAGCGCAAAGGACAGCTTATATCAGCCCCAGCATTTT. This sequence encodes CASAKDSLYQPQHF.